This TCR beta chain was identified during a study of OX40 agonist ivuxolimab in advanced cancers. For the study at large: Partial responses occurred in Three dose-escalation patients, one with hepatocellular carcinoma and two with cutaneous melanoma.

CDR1 is SGDLS and CDR2 is YYNGEE in the germline V gene. After removal of 1 base from V and 2 bases from J, the junction contained 0 bases not matched to a gene. CDR3 length: 14 residues. Blood sampling was done at baseline, cycle 4 day 1, and cycle 7 day 1. Assay used: immunoSEQ multiplex PCR; TCRdb lists only in-frame clones, some missing. The sample lists tens of thousands of clones, 84% seen once, with about 34% in the top ten. The sequencing here drew on CD4+ or CD8+ T cells sorted from blood, taken in a trial of the OX40 agonist ivuxolimab. V and J are TRBV9 and TRBJ2-7, with TRBD2 identical over 10 bases. This clonotype was sampled from an adult with an advanced solid tumor such as melanoma, head and neck, liver or kidney cancer. The CDR3 nucleotides are TGTGCCAGCAGCGTACTAGCGGGAGCCTACGAGCAGTACTTC. This translates into CASSVLAGAYEQYF.